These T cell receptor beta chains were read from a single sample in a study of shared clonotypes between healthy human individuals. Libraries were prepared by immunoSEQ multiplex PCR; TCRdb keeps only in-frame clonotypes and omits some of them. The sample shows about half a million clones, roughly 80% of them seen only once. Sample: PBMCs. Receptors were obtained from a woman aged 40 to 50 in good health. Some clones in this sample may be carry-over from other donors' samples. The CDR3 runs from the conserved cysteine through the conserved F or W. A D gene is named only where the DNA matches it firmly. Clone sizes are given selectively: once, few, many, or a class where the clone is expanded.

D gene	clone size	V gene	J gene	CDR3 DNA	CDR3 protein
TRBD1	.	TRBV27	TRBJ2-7	TGTGCCAGCAGTCGGGTCGGGACAGGGGTGAGAGAGCAGTACTTC	CASSRVGTGVREQYF
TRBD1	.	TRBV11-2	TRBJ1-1	TGTGCCAGCAGCCTACTCGGACAGGGGAGCGACCTGAATGCTTTCTTT	CASSLLGQGSDLNAFF
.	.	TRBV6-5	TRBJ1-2	TGTGCCAGCAGTTATGACTCCTATGGCTACACCTTC	CASSYDSYGYTF
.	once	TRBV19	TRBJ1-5	TGTGCCAGTAGTTCTCTCAGGGCCCTAAATCAGCCCCAGCATTTT	CASSSLRALNQPQHF
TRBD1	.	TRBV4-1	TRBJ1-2	TGCGCCAGCAGCGCAAACAGGGACAGGGGAAACCTCTATGGCTACACCTTC	CASSANRDRGNLYGYTF
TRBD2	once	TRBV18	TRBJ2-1	TGTGCCAGCTCGTCGACTAGCGGGAATACTAATGAGCAGTTCTTC	CASSSTSGNTNEQFF
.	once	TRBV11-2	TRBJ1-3	TGTGCCAGCAGCATTGACAGGTTCGGAAACACCATATATTTT	CASSIDRFGNTIYF
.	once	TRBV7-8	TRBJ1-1	TGTGCCAGCAGCTTAGAGGGGACACCCACCTCGGGTACTGAAGCTTTCTTT	CASSLEGTPTSGTEAFF
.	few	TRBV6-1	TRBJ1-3	TGTGCCAGCAGTGCAGGGAGCGCTGGAAACACCATATATTTT	CASSAGSAGNTIYF
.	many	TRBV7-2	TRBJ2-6	TGTGCCAGCAGCTTAGTCTTTTCTGGGGCCAACGTCCTGACTTTC	CASSLVFSGANVLTF
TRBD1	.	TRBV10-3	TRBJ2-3	TGTGCCATCAGACCGGGACAGGGGCTCTCAGCAGATACGCAGTATTTT	CAIRPGQGLSADTQYF
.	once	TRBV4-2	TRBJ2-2	TGTGCCAGCAGCCAAGATCCACAGGTTTTTACCGGGGAGCTGTTTTTT	CASSQDPQVFTGELFF
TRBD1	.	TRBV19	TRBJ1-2	TGTGCCAGCGGGGACAGGGGTTTTTCCTATGGCTACACCTTC	CASGDRGFSYGYTF
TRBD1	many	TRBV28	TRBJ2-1	TGTGCCAGCACCGGGGGGACAGGGAGGCAGTTCTTC	CASTGGTGRQFF
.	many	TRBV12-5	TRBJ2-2	TGTGCTAGTGGTTTGGTAGGACTCACCGGGGAGCTGTTTTTT	CASGLVGLTGELFF
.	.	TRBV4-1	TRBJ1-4	TGCGCCAGCAGCCAAGATCCCACTCGACTCGACGGACTGTTTTTT	CASSQDPTRLDGLFF
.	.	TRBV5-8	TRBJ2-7	TGTGCCAGCAGCTGGGGACGGGATCTCGAGCAGTACTTC	CASSWGRDLEQYF
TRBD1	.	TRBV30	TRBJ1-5	TGTGCCTGGAGTAGGGGGCCTCAGAGCAATCAGCCCCAGCATTTT	CAWSRGPQSNQPQHF
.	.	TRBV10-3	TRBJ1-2	TGTGCCATCAGTAGAAATGGGTTGAGCTATGGCTACACCTTC	CAISRNGLSYGYTF
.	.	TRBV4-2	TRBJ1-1	TGTGCCAGCAGCCAAGAAGGTTTGAACACTGAAGCTTTCTTT	CASSQEGLNTEAFF
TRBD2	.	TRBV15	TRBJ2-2	TGTGCCACCAGACCGGGACTAGGTAACACCGGGGAGCTGTTTTTT	CATRPGLGNTGELFF
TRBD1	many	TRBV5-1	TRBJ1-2	TGCGCCAGCAGCTTGGGGGACAGGGCTAACTATGGCTACACCTTC	CASSLGDRANYGYTF
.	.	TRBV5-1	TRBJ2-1	TGCGCCAGCAGCTTGGGAGACACATACAATGAGCAGTTCTTC	CASSLGDTYNEQFF
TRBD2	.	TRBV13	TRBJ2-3	TGTGCCAGCAGTAGCGGGAGGACTAGCACAGATACGCAGTATTTT	CASSSGRTSTDTQYF
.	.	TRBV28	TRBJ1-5	TGTGCCAGCACCGAGGGGATTCGGCCCCAGCATTTT	CASTEGIRPQHF
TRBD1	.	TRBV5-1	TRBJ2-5	TGCGCCAGCAGCTCACCGGGACAGGCACAAGAGACCCAGTACTTC	CASSSPGQAQETQYF
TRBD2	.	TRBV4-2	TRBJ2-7	TGTGCCAGAATAGCGGGAGACCCATCCAGAGTGCAGTACTTC	CARIAGDPSRVQYF
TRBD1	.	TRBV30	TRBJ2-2	TGTGCCTGGAGTGTCTACGGGACAGACACCGGGGAGCTGTTTTTT	CAWSVYGTDTGELFF
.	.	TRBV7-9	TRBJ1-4	TGTGCCAGCAGCTTACCCGGAACAACTAATGAAAAACTGTTTTTT	CASSLPGTTNEKLFF
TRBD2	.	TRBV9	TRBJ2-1	TGTGCCAGCAGTGGCGCTGGAAGGGAGGGTGAGCAGTTCTTC	CASSGAGREGEQFF
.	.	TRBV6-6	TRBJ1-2	TGTGCCAGCAGACCCCAGAACTATGGCTACACCTTC	CASRPQNYGYTF
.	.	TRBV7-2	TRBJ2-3	TGTGCCAGCAGCAGCCGGGGTTGGGGTACGCAGTATTTT	CASSSRGWGTQYF
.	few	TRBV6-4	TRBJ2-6	TGTGCCAGCAGTGAGGACCCAGGCGGGGCCAACGTCCTGACTTTC	CASSEDPGGANVLTF
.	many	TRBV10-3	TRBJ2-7	TGTGCCATCAGCAGGGAAGGTTACGAGCAGTACTTC	CAISREGYEQYF
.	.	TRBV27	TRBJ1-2	TGTGCCAGCAGTTTATCCGGGGTGGGTGGCTACACCTTC	CASSLSGVGGYTF
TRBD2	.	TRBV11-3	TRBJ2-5	TGTGCCAGCAGCTTAGAGGGACTACCCGGGGAGACCCAGTACTTC	CASSLEGLPGETQYF